What follows describes a single T cell receptor (beta chain). This specimen belongs to a study of identical twins. Trimming took 0 bases from V and 4 from J, leaving 4 bases between them. The germline V gene encodes CDR1 SGHKS and CDR2 YYEKEE (reference sequence). The CDR3 is made up of 13 amino acids. TCRdb reprocessed the 5' RACE reads via MiXCR and lists one record per CDR3 protein. The sample records 510,000 or so distinct CDR3 sequences, around 15% being singletons. This same sample was also part of a study on yellow fever vaccine responses in identical twins.

The V and J genes are TRBV5-5 and TRBJ1-4; D gene uncertain. The TCR was taken from a young woman in good health. The sequenced sample consisted of CD4+ T cells sorted from blood. CDR3 in DNA: TGTGCCAGCAGCTTGGTGAATAATGAAAAACTGTTTTTT. This gives the protein CASSLVNNEKLFF.